Included here is one T cell receptor beta chain sequence, with context. A few counts support this clonotype. The antigen it recognizes is unknown. Base-call qualities are not available, and no considerably larger clone is one nucleotide away. The library was generated by single-cell sequencing. The sequencer listed for this sample is Illumina NovaSeq 6000. The BD Rhapsody Targeted mRNA and AbSeq Reagent Kit, in a microwell format, was used for cell capture and library preparation. The libraries included TCR, sample tags, AbSeq, and targeted mRNA from the Human T-Cell Expression Panel, along with custom TOX and TOX2 primers. Libraries were sequenced on an Illumina NovaSeq. As for the original processing: The analysis covered approximately 9,900 cells in total, of which around 7,100 were CD8 T cells and 4494 were CD8 T cells with an identifiable TCR CDR3. Raw data were processed with the BD Rhapsody Targeted Analysis Pipeline with V(D)J processing on the Seven Bridges Genomics platform. SeqGeq 1.6.0 was used for quality control, Sample Tag demultiplexing with Lex-BDSMK, clone identification with VDJ Explorer, and Seurat clustering. Clones comprising <1% of CD8 T cells were considered non-expanded; clones comprising >2.5% of the sample were considered clonal expansions. TCRdb reanalyzed the raw reads on its own, using fastp at Q25 for trimming and MiXCR for clone calling, and kept in-frame beta chains. Identical CDR3 proteins give one entry, which carries the most common genes and DNA. These V and J calls originate from TCRdb's pipeline instead of the authors' own analysis. Here the sample has approximately 22,000 distinct CDR3 sequences; roughly a third occur a single time. Under 30% of the sample rests with the top ten.

V is clipped by 8 bases and J by 5 bases, and the sequence between their germline boundaries is 16 bases long. From the cysteine through the phenylalanine, the CDR3 covers 14 amino acids. Here the CDR3 DNA is all that survives: 42 bases in frame from base 1. From a lookup of the germline V gene, CDR1 and CDR2 are SNHLY and FYNNEI. The time point label, as the study defines it: five sample-tagged time points from pre-transplant (day -1) to day 368 post-transplant, pooled. Thawed PBMC were stimulated for roughly twelve hours with a CMV IE-1 overlapping peptide library without transport inhibitors. After thawing, cells were rested overnight and were then stimulated in R10 medium with CD28/CD49d costimulation. The IE-1 peptide library was made up of 15-amino-acid peptides with 11-amino-acid overlaps. Each time point was barcoded with BD Single-Cell Multiplexing Kit Sample Tags, pooled, and stained with oligo-conjugated anti-CD45RA plus sorting antibodies. A BD FACSAria III was used to sort CMV-responsive CD8+CD137+ and CD4+CD154+ T cells at 4-way purity. EDTA vacutainers were used to collect blood, which was then processed with a Ficoll gradient within 1-24 hours.

The data derive from a study of immune aging and cytomegalovirus after organ transplant (dated by TCRdb to about 2021). Regarding the study in general: All transplant recipients received three-drug immunosuppression with prednisone, tacrolimus, and mycophenolate.

Study-wide conclusions, independent of this receptor: Since the sequencing data did not include a CD57 measurement, a conservative gene-based definition of aging was used in its place. TEMRA cells made up a larger share of large clones, and the seven largest clones (just over 1,900 cells) gained aged and TEMRA cells while losing TCM cells. Following viremia, cells with an aged phenotype rose post-transplant no matter the clone size, with the increase showing up earlier in large clones (days 200-264) than in small clones.

The sequence links TRBV2 to TRBJ2-1; matching of 5 bases hints at TRBD1 as the D gene. The sample consisted of CMV peptide-activated CD4+ and CD8+ T cells sorted from blood, taken at five time points, pooled. Sample cell subset or site, as interpreted from the label and publication: sorted CD8+CD137+ and CD4+CD154+ T cells after 12 to 13 h CMV IE-1 peptide stimulation. The TCR sequence derives from a female donor who had a heart transplant and CMV viremia. The CDR3 reads CASQQGRGNNEQFF. In nucleotide form, the sequence is TGTGCCAGCCAGCAGGGTCGAGGAAACAATGAGCAGTTCTTC.